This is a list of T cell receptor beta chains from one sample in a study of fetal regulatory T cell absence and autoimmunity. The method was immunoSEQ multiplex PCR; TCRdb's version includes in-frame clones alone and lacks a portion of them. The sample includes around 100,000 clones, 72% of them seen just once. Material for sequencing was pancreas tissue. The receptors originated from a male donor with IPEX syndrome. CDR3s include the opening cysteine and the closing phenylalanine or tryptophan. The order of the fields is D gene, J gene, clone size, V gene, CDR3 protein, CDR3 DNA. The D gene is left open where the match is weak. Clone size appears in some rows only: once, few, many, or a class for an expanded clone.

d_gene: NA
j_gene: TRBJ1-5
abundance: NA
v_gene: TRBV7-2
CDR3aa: CASSFEVRQPQHF
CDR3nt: TGTGCCAGCAGCTTCGAGGTTAGGCAGCCCCAGCATTTT

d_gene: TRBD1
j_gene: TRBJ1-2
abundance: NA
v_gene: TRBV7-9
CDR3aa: CASSLDRGLGYTF
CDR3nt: TGTGCCAGCAGCTTAGACAGGGGGCTTGGCTACACCTTC

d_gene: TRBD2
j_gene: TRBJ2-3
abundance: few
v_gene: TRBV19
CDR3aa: CASSRLAGAADTQYF
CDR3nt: TGTGCCAGTAGTAGGCTAGCGGGAGCGGCAGATACGCAGTATTTT

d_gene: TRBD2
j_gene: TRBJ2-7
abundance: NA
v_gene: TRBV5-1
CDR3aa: CASSLLAGGYEQYF
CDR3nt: TGCGCCAGCAGTTTACTAGCGGGAGGGTACGAGCAGTACTTC

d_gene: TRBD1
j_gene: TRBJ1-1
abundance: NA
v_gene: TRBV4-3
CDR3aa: CASSQNRGEGTEAFF
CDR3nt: TGCGCCAGCAGCCAGAACAGGGGTGAGGGCACTGAAGCTTTCTTT

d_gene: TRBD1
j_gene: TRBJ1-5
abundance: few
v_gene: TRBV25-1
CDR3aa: CASSEGQGNQPQHF
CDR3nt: TGTGCCAGCAGTGAAGGACAGGGCAATCAGCCCCAGCATTTT

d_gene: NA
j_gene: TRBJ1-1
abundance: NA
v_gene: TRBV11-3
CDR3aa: CASSSIGRREAFF
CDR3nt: TGTGCCAGCAGCTCGATCGGACGCAGGGAAGCTTTCTTT

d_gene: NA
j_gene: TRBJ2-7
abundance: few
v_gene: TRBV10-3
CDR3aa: CAISEGPRYEQYF
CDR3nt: TGTGCCATCAGTGAAGGACCTCGCTACGAGCAGTACTTC

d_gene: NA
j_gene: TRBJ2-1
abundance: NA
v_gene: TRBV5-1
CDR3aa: CASSLAFSKTVGLTWIRDEQFF
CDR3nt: TGCGCCAGCAGCTTGGCCTTCTCTAAGACAGTCGGACTAACCTGGATACGAGATGAGCAGTTCTTC

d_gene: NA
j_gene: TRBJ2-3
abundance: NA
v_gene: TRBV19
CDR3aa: CASSTRTESTDTQYF
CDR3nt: TGTGCCAGTAGTACCCGGACGGAGAGCACAGATACGCAGTATTTT

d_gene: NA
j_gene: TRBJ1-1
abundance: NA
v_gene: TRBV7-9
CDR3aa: CASSSGGTEAFF
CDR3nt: TGTGCCAGCAGCTCCGGTGGCACTGAAGCTTTCTTT

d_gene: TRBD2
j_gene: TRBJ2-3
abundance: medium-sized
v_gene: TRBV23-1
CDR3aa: CASSHTTGTSDSTDTQYF
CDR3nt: TGCGCCAGCAGTCACACGACCGGGACTAGCGATAGCACAGATACGCAGTATTTT

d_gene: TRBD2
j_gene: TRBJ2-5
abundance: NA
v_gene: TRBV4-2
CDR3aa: CASSPPRGLAGVDRETQYF
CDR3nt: TGTGCCAGCAGCCCCCCACGGGGCCTAGCGGGTGTAGATCGGGAGACCCAGTACTTC

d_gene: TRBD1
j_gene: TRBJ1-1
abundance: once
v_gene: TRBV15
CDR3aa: CATSRVGTGGTEAFF
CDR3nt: TGTGCCACCAGCAGGGTTGGGACAGGGGGGACTGAAGCTTTCTTT

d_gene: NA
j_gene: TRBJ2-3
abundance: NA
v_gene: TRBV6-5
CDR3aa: CASSQLGTDTQYF
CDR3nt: TGTGCCAGCTCCCAGTTGGGAACAGATACGCAGTATTTT

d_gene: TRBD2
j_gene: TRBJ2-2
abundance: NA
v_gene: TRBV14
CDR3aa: CASSQPGGSYTGELFF
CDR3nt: TGTGCCAGCAGCCAACCCGGCGGGAGTTACACCGGGGAGCTGTTTTTT

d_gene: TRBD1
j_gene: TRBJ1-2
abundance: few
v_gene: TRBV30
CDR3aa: CAWSPRGANYGYTF
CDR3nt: TGTGCCTGGAGCCCCAGGGGGGCTAACTATGGCTACACCTTC

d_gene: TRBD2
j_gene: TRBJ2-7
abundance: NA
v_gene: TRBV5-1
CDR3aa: CASSLGLAGKEQYF
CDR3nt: TGCGCCAGCAGCTTGGGACTAGCGGGGAAAGAGCAGTACTTC

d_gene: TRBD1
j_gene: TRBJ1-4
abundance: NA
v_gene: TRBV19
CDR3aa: CASSPVPDRGSEKLFF
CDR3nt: TGTGCCAGTAGCCCGGTTCCGGACAGGGGAAGCGAAAAACTGTTTTTT

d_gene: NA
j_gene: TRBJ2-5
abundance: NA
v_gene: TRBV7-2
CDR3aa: CASSGPGAAEETQYF
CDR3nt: TGTGCCAGCTCGGGACCGGGGGCTGCGGAAGAGACCCAGTACTTC

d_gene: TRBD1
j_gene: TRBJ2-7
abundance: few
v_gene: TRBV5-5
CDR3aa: CASSGSRQGSNEQYF
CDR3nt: TGTGCCAGCAGCGGGTCAAGACAGGGGAGCAACGAGCAGTACTTC

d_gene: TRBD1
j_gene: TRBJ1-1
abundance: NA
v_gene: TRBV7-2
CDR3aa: CASSFGTANTEAFF
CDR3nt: TGTGCCAGCAGCTTCGGGACAGCGAACACTGAAGCTTTCTTT

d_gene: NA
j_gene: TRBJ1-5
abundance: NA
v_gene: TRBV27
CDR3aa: CASSWGGANQPQHF
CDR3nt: TGTGCCAGCAGTTGGGGGGGGGCCAATCAGCCCCAGCATTTT

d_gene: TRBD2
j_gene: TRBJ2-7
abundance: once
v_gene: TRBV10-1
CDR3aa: CASSGLAGGPEQYF
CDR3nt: TGCGCCAGCAGTGGACTAGCGGGAGGGCCCGAGCAGTACTTC

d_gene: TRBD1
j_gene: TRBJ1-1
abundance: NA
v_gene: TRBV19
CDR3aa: CASRPTGTVNTEAFF
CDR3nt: TGTGCCAGTAGGCCAACCGGGACAGTAAACACTGAAGCTTTCTTT

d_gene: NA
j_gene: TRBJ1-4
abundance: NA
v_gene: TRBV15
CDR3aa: CATSRDREKLFF
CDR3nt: TGTGCCACCAGCAGAGACAGGGAAAAACTGTTTTTT

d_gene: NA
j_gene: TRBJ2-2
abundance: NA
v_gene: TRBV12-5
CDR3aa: CASGLRGATGELFF
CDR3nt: TGTGCTAGTGGTTTAAGGGGGGCGACCGGGGAGCTGTTTTTT

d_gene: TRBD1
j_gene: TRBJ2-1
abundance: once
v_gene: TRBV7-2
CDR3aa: CASSSRQGFSYNEQFF
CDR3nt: TGTGCCAGCAGCTCCCGACAGGGCTTCTCCTACAATGAGCAGTTCTTC

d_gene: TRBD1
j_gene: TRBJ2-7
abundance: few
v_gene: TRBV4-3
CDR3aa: CASSRDRRSYEQYF
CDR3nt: TGCGCCAGCAGCCGGGACAGGAGATCCTACGAGCAGTACTTC

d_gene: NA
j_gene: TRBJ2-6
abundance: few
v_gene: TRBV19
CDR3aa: CASSMVRVGANVLTF
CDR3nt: TGTGCCAGTAGTATGGTCCGGGTTGGGGCCAACGTCCTGACTTTC

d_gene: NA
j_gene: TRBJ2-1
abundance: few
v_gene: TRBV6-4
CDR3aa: CASSVRTNNEQFF
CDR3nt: TGTGCCAGCAGTGTTAGGACCAACAATGAGCAGTTCTTC

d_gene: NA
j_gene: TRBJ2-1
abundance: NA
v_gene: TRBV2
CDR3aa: CAAPFTHEQFF
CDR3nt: TGTGCCGCTCCCTTCACGCACGAGCAGTTCTTC

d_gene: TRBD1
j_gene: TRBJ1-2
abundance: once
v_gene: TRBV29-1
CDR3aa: CSVQRGRDGYTF
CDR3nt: TGCAGCGTTCAAAGGGGGCGTGATGGCTACACCTTC

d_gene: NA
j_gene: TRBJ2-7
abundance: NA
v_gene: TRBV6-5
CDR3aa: CASSYGLAPAYEQYF
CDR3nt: TGTGCCAGCAGTTACGGGCTAGCGCCAGCCTACGAGCAGTACTTC

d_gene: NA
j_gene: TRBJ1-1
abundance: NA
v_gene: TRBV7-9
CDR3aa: CASSSPPGNTEAFF
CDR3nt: TGTGCCAGCAGCTCCCCTCCTGGGAACACTGAAGCTTTCTTT

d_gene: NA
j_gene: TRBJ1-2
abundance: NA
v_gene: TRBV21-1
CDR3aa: CASRQNYGYTF
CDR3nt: TGTGCCAGCAGACAGAACTATGGCTACACCTTC

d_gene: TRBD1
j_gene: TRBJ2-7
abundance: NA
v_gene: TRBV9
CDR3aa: CASSAQQGAYEQYF
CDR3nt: TGTGCCAGCAGCGCACAACAGGGGGCCTACGAGCAGTACTTC

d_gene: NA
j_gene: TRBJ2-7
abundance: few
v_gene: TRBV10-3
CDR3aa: CAISVGENYEQYF
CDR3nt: TGTGCCATCAGTGTCGGCGAAAACTACGAGCAGTACTTC

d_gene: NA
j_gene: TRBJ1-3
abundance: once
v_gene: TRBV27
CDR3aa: CASSLLGGAGNTIYF
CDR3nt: TGTGCCAGCAGTTTACTGGGGGGCGCAGGAAACACCATATATTTT

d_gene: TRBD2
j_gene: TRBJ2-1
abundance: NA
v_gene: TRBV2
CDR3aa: CASSGLAGYNEQFF
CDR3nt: TGTGCCAGCAGTGGCCTAGCGGGTTACAATGAGCAGTTCTTC

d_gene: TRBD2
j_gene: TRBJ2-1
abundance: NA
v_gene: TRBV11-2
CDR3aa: CASSYPGLAGVEQFF
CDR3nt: TGTGCCAGCAGTTATCCGGGACTAGCGGGGGTTGAGCAGTTCTTC

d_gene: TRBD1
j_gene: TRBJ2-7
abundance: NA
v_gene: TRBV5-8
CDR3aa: CASSWTGTGNYEQYF
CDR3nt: TGTGCCAGCAGCTGGACCGGGACAGGGAACTACGAGCAGTACTTC

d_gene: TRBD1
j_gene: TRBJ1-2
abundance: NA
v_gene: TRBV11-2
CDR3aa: CASSLDRWTGSYTF
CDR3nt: TGTGCCAGCAGCTTAGATCGGTGGACAGGTTCCTACACCTTC

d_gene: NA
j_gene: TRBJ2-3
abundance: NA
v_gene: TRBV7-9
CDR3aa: CASSLANGGPTDTQYF
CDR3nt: TGTGCCAGCAGCTTAGCGAACGGGGGCCCCACAGATACGCAGTATTTT

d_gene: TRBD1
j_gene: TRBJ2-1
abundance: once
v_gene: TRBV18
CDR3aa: CASSRDRGHNEQFF
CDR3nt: TGTGCCAGCTCACGAGACAGGGGCCACAATGAGCAGTTCTTC

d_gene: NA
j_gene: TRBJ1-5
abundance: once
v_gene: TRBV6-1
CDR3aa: CASSEKGGFRQPQHF
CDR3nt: TGTGCCAGCAGTGAAAAAGGGGGGTTTCGACAGCCCCAGCATTTT

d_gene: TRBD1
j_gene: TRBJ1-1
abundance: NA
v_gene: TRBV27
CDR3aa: CASRSGTENTEAFF
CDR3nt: TGTGCCAGCAGGTCCGGGACAGAGAACACTGAAGCTTTCTTT

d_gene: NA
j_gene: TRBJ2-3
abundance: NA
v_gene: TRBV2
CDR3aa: CASRLAGTDTQYF
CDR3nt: TGTGCCAGCAGACTAGCCGGGACAGATACGCAGTATTTT

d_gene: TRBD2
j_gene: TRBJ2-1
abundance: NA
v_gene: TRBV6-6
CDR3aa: CASKGGRLNSEQFF
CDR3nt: TGTGCCAGTAAGGGCGGGAGGCTAAATAGTGAGCAGTTCTTC

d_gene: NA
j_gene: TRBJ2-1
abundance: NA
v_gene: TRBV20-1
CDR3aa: CSDPFPNEQFF
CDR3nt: TGCAGTGATCCCTTCCCAAATGAGCAGTTCTTC

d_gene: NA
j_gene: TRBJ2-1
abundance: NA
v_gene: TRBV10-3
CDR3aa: CAISGNRLRPYNEQFF
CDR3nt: TGTGCCATCAGTGGTAATCGTCTTAGGCCGTACAATGAGCAGTTCTTC

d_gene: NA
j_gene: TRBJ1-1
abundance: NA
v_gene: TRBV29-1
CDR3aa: CSAVMNTEAFF
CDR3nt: TGCAGCGCCGTTATGAACACTGAAGCTTTCTTT

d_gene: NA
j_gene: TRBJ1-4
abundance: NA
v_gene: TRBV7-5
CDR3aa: CVRSPGLAVTNEKLFF
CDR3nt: TGTGTCAGAAGCCCCGGACTAGCGGTAACTAATGAAAAACTGTTTTTT

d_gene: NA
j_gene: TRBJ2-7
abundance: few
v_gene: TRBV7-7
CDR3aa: CASSPGPLLEQYF
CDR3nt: TGTGCCAGCAGCCCGGGACCCTTACTCGAGCAGTACTTC

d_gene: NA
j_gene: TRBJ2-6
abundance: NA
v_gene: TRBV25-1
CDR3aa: CASSRGVGANVLTF
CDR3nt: TGTGCCAGCAGCCGAGGGGTAGGGGCCAACGTCCTGACTTTC